This entry lists 27 T cell receptor beta chains sequenced from one sample in a study of T cell responses to AZD1222 COVID-19 vaccine. TCRdb's copy holds only in-frame clones and misses some; the assay was immunoSEQ multiplex PCR. The table lists over 150,000 clones, roughly 90% of them singletons. This specimen was peripheral blood, taken 28 days after the second AZD1222 dose. These receptors originate from an adult who received the AZD1222 COVID-19 vaccine.

As for this clone: The sample holds other DNA sequences that translate to the same CDR3. The chain has TRBV30 and TRBJ2-7; D may match TRBD1 or TRBD2 (5 bases each). Germline CDR1 and CDR2: GTSNPN and SVGIG (reference sequence). Trimming stripped 0 bases from V and 4 bases from J, with 7 bases between. The CDR3 loop spans 12 amino acids. In nucleotides, the CDR3 is TGTGCCTGGAGTGTTGGGGGTTACGAGCAGTACTTC. Protein: CAWSVGGYEQYF.

The J gene is TRBJ1-1, the V gene TRBV6-2 or TRBV6-3; D gene unclear. The CDR3 is 13 amino acids. V lost 6 bases and J 1 base, leaving 9 bases between the germline ends. Germline V lookup: CDR1 MNHEY, CDR2 SVGEGT. Here the CDR3 reads CASSPGWNTEAFF. In DNA, the CDR3 is TGTGCCAGCAGCCCCGGATGGAACACTGAAGCTTTCTTT.

V usage is TRBV5-1 and J usage is TRBJ2-1; 7 nucleotides align to TRBD1. The CDR3 covers 15 residues. The V and J ends lost 4 bases and 4 bases, in that order; junction bases with no gene match: 8. Germline V gene data show CDR1 as SGHRS and CDR2 as YFSETQ. The CDR3 DNA is TGCGCCAGCAGCCTCGGGACAGAATATTACAATGAGCAGTTCTTC. This sequence encodes CASSLGTEYYNEQFF.

The V and J genes are TRBV2 and TRBJ1-5; D possibly corresponds to TRBD1 (6 bases). CDR3 length: 16 residues. V was trimmed by 7 bases and J by 2 bases, leaving 18 bases between them. Germline V gives CDR1 SNHLY, CDR2 FYNNEI. The CDR3, as DNA: TGTGCCAGCACCCCGGACAGCCTTATGGGCAATCAGCCCCAGCATTTT. Protein product: CASTPDSLMGNQPQHF. The full variable domain, rest sourced from reference TRBV2 and TRBJ1-5, is EPEVTQTPSHQVTQMGQEVILRCVPISNHLYFYWYRQILGQKVEFLVSFYNNEISEKSEIFDDQFSVERPDGSNFTLKIRSTKLEDSAMYFCASTPDSLMGNQPQHFGDGTRLSIL.

This chain connects TRBV30 to TRBJ1-2; 8 bases are a match to TRBD1. The CDR3 sequence is 14 residues long. Germline V gene data show CDR1 as GTSNPN and CDR2 as SVGIG (reference sequence). V lost 5 bases, J lost 4 bases, and 9 bases stayed unmatched. CDR3 nucleotides: TGTGCCTGGGATAGACGACAGGGGATCTATGGCTACACCTTC. Translation gives CAWDRRQGIYGYTF.

The chain employs TRBV28 and TRBJ1-2, with 7 bases lining up with TRBD1. CDR3 length: 13 residues. Trimming at V came to 9 bases and at J to 4 bases, leaving 8 bases not matched to a gene. The V gene's germline CDR1 is MDHEN and CDR2 SYDVKM. This CDR3 is CASRTGVLYGYTF. The CDR3, as DNA: TGTGCCAGTCGGACAGGAGTCCTCTATGGCTACACCTTC.

The chain couples TRBV4-3 to TRBJ1-1, with a possible D match to TRBD1 (5 bases). Germline lookup yields CDR1 LGHNA and CDR2 YSLEER. CDR3 length: 15 amino acids. Trimming left V 4 bases short and J 1 base short, with 13 bases between. DNA for the CDR3: TGCGCCAGCAGCCGGACACTAGGGGAGAACACTGAAGCTTTCTTT. Translated: CASSRTLGENTEAFF.

The chain joins TRBV11-2 to TRBJ2-1; D gene ambiguous. This CDR3 comprises 17 residues. V was clipped by 3 bases and J by 2 bases, with 17 bases between them. Germline V gene lookup returns CDR1 SGHAT and CDR2 FQNNGV. The CDR3, as DNA: TGTGCCAGCAGCTTTGATGGCCGGTTGAGTGCCTACAATGAGCAGTTCTTC. Its translation: CASSFDGRLSAYNEQFF.

The gene calls are TRBV10-3 and TRBJ2-7; maybe TRBD2 (5 bases). Germline V gene lookup returns CDR1 ENHRY and CDR2 SYGVKD. CDR3 length: 15 amino acids. Trimming removed 7 bases from V and 3 bases from J, with 19 bases in between. The CDR3 region has the DNA TGTGCCATCAAGGACTCCCTCGGGCAGGTCTACGAGCAGTACTTC. Its translation: CAIKDSLGQVYEQYF.

The chain joins TRBV5-1 to TRBJ2-1; 9 nucleotides match TRBD1. The CDR3 is 14 residues long. Germline CDR1 and CDR2: SGHRS and YFSETQ. J gave up 5 bases and V 0 bases, and 0 bases lay outside the gene matches. CDR3 protein: CASSLGDRDNEQFF. The CDR3 DNA reads TGCGCCAGCAGCTTGGGGGACAGGGACAATGAGCAGTTCTTC.

The V and J genes are TRBV29-1 and TRBJ1-2; no clear D. The CDR3 contains 14 residues. The germline gives CDR1 SQVTM, CDR2 ANQGSEA. V gave up 4 bases and J gave up 1 base, with 13 bases separating them. The CDR3 protein is CSVVRGTLNYGYTF. As DNA, the CDR3 is TGCAGCGTTGTTCGGGGAACCCTTAACTATGGCTACACCTTC.

The rearrangement uses TRBV12-3 or TRBV12-4 and TRBJ1-2; D ambiguous. There are 13 residues in the CDR3. V was cut by 5 bases and J by 1 base, with 8 bases left in between. The CDR3 DNA is TGTGCCAGCAGTCTTCCCCATAACTATGGCTACACCTTC. Its translation is CASSLPHNYGYTF.

The J gene is TRBJ1-3, the V gene TRBV9; 10 bases agree with TRBD1. The CDR3 has 17 residues. V lost 3 bases, J lost 4 bases, and 10 bases stayed unmatched. The germline CDR1 and CDR2 sequences are SGDLS and YYNGEE. The DNA of the CDR3 is TGTGCCAGCAGCGCAACCCTCGGACAGGGGGTAGGAAACACCATATATTTT. This translates into CASSATLGQGVGNTIYF.

V is TRBV3-1 (or the pseudogene TRBV3-2) and J is TRBJ1-4; the match to TRBD1 covers 8 bases. The CDR3 is 14 amino acids. Germline V gives CDR1 LGHDT, CDR2 YNNKEL (reference sequence). V gave up 4 bases and J gave up 2 bases; unmatched junction bases: 0. Here the CDR3 reads CASSRTGTNEKLFF. Written as DNA, the CDR3 is TGTGCCAGCAGCCGGACAGGGACTAATGAAAAACTGTTTTTT.

In nucleotides, the CDR3 is TGTGCCACTCCGCAGGTCCCTCCCTACGAGCAGTACTTC. This encodes CATPQVPPYEQYF. This sequence joins TRBV24-1 and TRBJ2-7, with D hard to call. Germline V gene data show CDR1 as KGHDR and CDR2 as SFDVKD. Deletions cut 10 bases from V and 2 bases from J, with 14 bases between. This CDR3 spans 13 amino acids.

The chain joins TRBV7-2 to TRBJ2-7; D is unclear. The CDR3 extends over 12 amino acids. The V end was cut by 4 bases, the J end by 2 bases, with 6 bases between. Germline CDR1 SGHTA, CDR2 FQGNSA. CDR3 coding DNA: TGTGCCAGCAGCTCCCTAACCTACGAGCAGTACTTC. Translating gives CASSSLTYEQYF.

The CDR3 spells CAWRAGIERNTQYF. In DNA, the CDR3 is TGTGCCTGGAGGGCCGGGATCGAAAGGAATACGCAGTATTTT. V and J are TRBV30 and TRBJ2-3; TRBD2 might be the D (5 bases). Germline V gene sequence: CDR1 GTSNPN, CDR2 SVGIG (reference sequence). The CDR3 is 14 residues long. Trimming pared 3 bases from V and 7 bases from J, leaving 17 bases between. The full variable domain, with the rest looked up from reference TRBV30 and TRBJ2-3, is SQTIHQWPATLVQPVGSPLSLECTVEGTSNPNLYWYRQAAGRGLQLLFYSVGIGQISSEVPQNLSASRPQDRQFILSSKKLLLSDSGFYLCAWRAGIERNTQYFGPGTRLTVL.

The V gene is TRBV5-1, the J gene TRBJ1-1, with D hard to call. Germline CDR1 reads SGHRS; CDR2 reads YFSETQ. This CDR3 region has 13 residues. Trimming shortened V by 4 bases and J by 1 base, and 8 bases separated the two germline ends. CDR3 residues: CASSRAPNTEAFF. DNA of the CDR3: TGCGCCAGCAGCCGTGCACCGAACACTGAAGCTTTCTTT.

This clone was recorded once. The CDR3 DNA is TGTGCCAGCAGTGAGCCAAACACTCATGGCTACACCTTC. Its protein is CASSEPNTHGYTF. The V gene is TRBV6-1, the J gene TRBJ1-2; D unclear. Per the germline V gene, CDR1 is MNHNS and CDR2 is SASEGT. The CDR3 is 13 amino acids. The V end lost 3 bases, the J end lost 6 bases, and 11 bases lay between the germline ends.

The chain uses TRBV7-6 and TRBJ2-1; D is uncertain. The CDR3 is 17 residues long. The germline V gene encodes CDR1 SGHVS and CDR2 FNYEAQ. Trimming removed 1 base at V and 5 bases at J, with 18 bases between. In DNA form, the CDR3 reads TGTGCCAGCAGCTTAGTATGGGCCTCGAACCCGAACAATGAGCAGTTCTTC. It codes for CASSLVWASNPNNEQFF. Variable domain in full (rest from reference TRBV7-6 and TRBJ2-1): GAGVSQSPRYKVTKRGQDVALRCDPISGHVSLYWYRQALGQGPEFLTYFNYEAQQDKSGLPNDRFSAERPEGSISTLTIQRTEQRDSAMYRCASSLVWASNPNNEQFFGPGTRLTVL.

The chain combines TRBV2 with TRBJ2-3; weak D call: TRBD2 (6 bases). CDR1 is SNHLY, CDR2 FYNNEI, per germline. The CDR3 contains 15 residues. The V end lost 6 bases, the J end lost 2 bases, and 15 bases lay between the germline ends. CDR3: CASRLTGTDTDTQYF. The DNA for the CDR3 is TGTGCCAGCAGGCTCACCGGGACTGACACAGATACGCAGTATTTT.

The chain links TRBV6-4 to TRBJ2-1, with D possibly TRBD2 on 7 matching bases. Trimming took 4 bases from V and 4 from J, leaving 11 bases between them. Germline V lookup: CDR1 MRHNA, CDR2 SNTAGT. This CDR3 is built from 14 residues. As DNA, the CDR3 is TGTGCCAGCAGTGGAGCGGGGACATACAATGAGCAGTTCTTC. This codes for CASSGAGTYNEQFF.

This chain connects TRBV3-1 (or the pseudogene TRBV3-2) to TRBJ2-5; 11 bases match TRBD2. The CDR3 loop spans 15 amino acids. Unmatched junction bases numbered 6, after V lost 4 bases and J lost 5 bases. The germline CDR1 and CDR2 sequences are LGHDT and YNNKEL (reference sequence). The CDR3 sequence is CASSPRSGGEETQYF. Written as DNA, the CDR3 is TGTGCCAGCAGCCCCCGTAGCGGGGGGGAGGAGACCCAGTACTTC.

The chain recombines TRBV7-9 with TRBJ2-1, with D tentatively TRBD1 or TRBD2 (5 bases each). The CDR3 is 12 residues long. V was pared by 8 bases and J by 5 bases, with 10 bases between. The germline gives CDR1 SEHNR, CDR2 FQNEAQ (reference sequence). The CDR3 here is CASHLGDNEQFF. CDR3 nucleotide sequence: TGTGCCAGCCATTTGGGGGACAATGAGCAGTTCTTC.

This chain uses TRBV5-4 with TRBJ1-2, with D uncertain. Trimming left V 4 bases short and J 2 bases short, with 12 bases between. CDR3 length: 14 amino acids. Germline V gene data show CDR1 as SGHNT and CDR2 as YYREEE (reference sequence). CDR3 residues: CASSQDTGNYGYTF. The DNA of the CDR3 is TGTGCCAGCAGCCAAGACACCGGGAACTATGGCTACACCTTC.

V is TRBV24-1 and J is TRBJ2-3; TRBD1 is a possible D gene (6 bases). Germline V lookup: CDR1 KGHDR, CDR2 SFDVKD. Trimming left V 5 bases short and J 4 bases short, with 9 bases between. The CDR3 runs to 13 residues. CDR3 nucleotides: TGTGCCACCAGTGTACAGGGAGCAGATACGCAGTATTTT. It encodes CATSVQGADTQYF.

In its sample, this clone was seen a few times. J is TRBJ2-1 and V is TRBV6-5; 7 nucleotides agree with TRBD2. Germline lookup yields CDR1 MNHEY and CDR2 SVGAGI. The V gene end was trimmed by 2 bases and the J gene end by 10 bases; junction bases not matched to a gene: 8. The CDR3 runs to 14 residues. Here the CDR3 reads CASSYQRLGGEQFF. CDR3 in DNA: TGTGCCAGCAGTTACCAAAGACTGGGGGGGGAGCAGTTCTTC.